This entry is about one T cell receptor beta chain. The record originates from a study of blood T cell repertoires in COVID-19. On the study more broadly: The study drew acute and convalescent COVID-19 samples from the United States, Italy and Spain. Nucleic acid was either cDNA or gDNA, and it came from T cells, B-cell-depleted T cells, or PBMCs.

This CDR3 is built from 14 residues. Germline CDR1 and CDR2: MGHDK and SYGVNS. V gave up 2 bases and J gave up 3 bases; unmatched junction bases: 3. The method was immunoSEQ multiplex PCR; TCRdb's version includes in-frame clones alone and lacks a portion of them. The sample holds about 190,000 clones, 65% to 80% seen once. This chain connects TRBV25-1 to TRBJ2-7, with 8 bases aligning to TRBD1. The sequence was obtained from a woman aged 45-60 years with acute or convalescent COVID-19. Sequencing was done on a sample of peripheral blood. The CDR3 is CASSEQGAIYEQYF. CDR3 nucleotides: TGTGCCAGCAGTGAACAGGGGGCAATCTACGAGCAGTACTTC.